These T cell receptor beta chains were read from a single sample in a study of human T cells and chemical hapten exposure. TCRdb ran MiXCR on the RACE reads and lists one entry per CDR3 protein. Of roughly 71,000 distinct CDR3 sequences detected, 5.5% to 7.5% appear once; the ten largest clones hold around 3.6%. The material sequenced was whole blood. The source is a female donor in good health. Some clones in this sample may be carry-over from other donors' samples. The CDR3 runs from the conserved cysteine through the conserved F or W.

j_call: TRBJ2-2; cdr3_length: 14; v_call: TRBV6-1; cdr3_aa: CASSTGLDTGELFF
j_call: TRBJ2-1; cdr3_length: 12; v_call: TRBV25-1; cdr3_aa: CASGAQGNEQFF
j_call: TRBJ2-1; cdr3_length: 18; v_call: TRBV2; cdr3_aa: CASSESLGLPSSYNEQFF
j_call: TRBJ1-4; cdr3_length: 13; v_call: TRBV10-3; cdr3_aa: CAISDPQDEKLFF
j_call: TRBJ1-1; cdr3_length: 15; v_call: TRBV15; cdr3_aa: CATSREKGSNTEAFF
j_call: TRBJ2-2; cdr3_length: 14; v_call: TRBV6-6; cdr3_aa: CASSGQGSAGELFF
j_call: TRBJ2-7; cdr3_length: 11; v_call: TRBV10-3; cdr3_aa: CAISESNEQYF
j_call: TRBJ2-7; cdr3_length: 14; v_call: TRBV20-1; cdr3_aa: CSARDGEGGDEQYF
j_call: TRBJ1-1; cdr3_length: 11; v_call: TRBV29-1; cdr3_aa: CSVGTGIGAFF
j_call: TRBJ2-3; cdr3_length: 15; v_call: TRBV24-1; cdr3_aa: CATSDRTVRTDTQYF
j_call: TRBJ2-3; cdr3_length: 14; v_call: TRBV20-1; cdr3_aa: CSTTRQGRTDTQYF
j_call: TRBJ2-7; cdr3_length: 13; v_call: TRBV19; cdr3_aa: CASSRTFDYEQYF
j_call: TRBJ2-3; cdr3_length: 16; v_call: TRBV14; cdr3_aa: CASSQLAGVGTDTQYF
j_call: TRBJ2-1; cdr3_length: 13; v_call: TRBV6-6; cdr3_aa: CASSYAGTGEQFF
j_call: TRBJ2-7; cdr3_length: 13; v_call: TRBV2; cdr3_aa: CASRGLAGVLQYF
j_call: TRBJ1-1; cdr3_length: 12; v_call: TRBV12-3/TRBV12-4; cdr3_aa: CASSLGSKEAFF
j_call: TRBJ2-1; cdr3_length: 12; v_call: TRBV20-1; cdr3_aa: CSAQRGFDEQFF
j_call: TRBJ1-6; cdr3_length: 13; v_call: TRBV6-5; cdr3_aa: CASSFLLGRALHF
j_call: TRBJ2-5; cdr3_length: 14; v_call: TRBV5-1; cdr3_aa: CASSLSSGVETQYF
j_call: TRBJ1-2; cdr3_length: 14; v_call: TRBV12-3/TRBV12-4; cdr3_aa: CASSTGTALYGYTF
j_call: TRBJ1-5; cdr3_length: 14; v_call: TRBV7-2; cdr3_aa: CASSLGTLNQPQHF